What follows describes a single T cell receptor beta chain. These data come from a study of technical replicates of blood from several donors. Sequenced by immunoSEQ multiplex PCR; TCRdb stores in-frame clones only, minus some. The top ten hold 0.41% of the sample, which has fewer than 85,000 clones, roughly 92% seen once. Germline values: CDR1 MNHEY, CDR2 SMNVEV (reference sequence). The CDR3 runs to 14 residues. Trimming removed 5 bases from V and 8 bases from J; junction bases left unmatched: 11. The rearrangement uses TRBV27 and TRBJ1-2; 7 nucleotides match TRBD1. The sequence derives from a human donor in good health. The sequenced sample was T cells isolated from PBMCs. CDR3 DNA sequence: TGTGCCAGCAGTCCTCCATACGGCAGGGGGGGCTACACCTTC. Its translation: CASSPPYGRGGYTF.